A selection of T cell receptor beta chains follows, all from one sample in a study of blood T cell repertoires in COVID-19. This table comes from immunoSEQ multiplex PCR, and its TCRdb copy is limited to in-frame clones, with some not included. The sample consists of tens of thousands of clones, under 90% of them appearing once. Sequencing was performed on peripheral blood. The source of these receptors is a human donor in a cohort sampled during active COVID-19. Each CDR3 is given with its conserved first and last residue. Each record gives: V gene, clone size, J gene, D gene, CDR3 DNA, CDR3 protein. The D gene is left open where the match is weak. Expanded clones are given a class, and other clones once, few, many or no size at all.

TRBV11-2,-,TRBJ1-1,-,TGTGCCAGCAGCTTAGCAGGGGTTGGCACTGAAGCTTTCTTT,CASSLAGVGTEAFF
TRBV24-1,-,TRBJ2-4,TRBD2,TGTGCCACCAGTTCACCCACTAGCGGCGACATTCAGTACTTC,CATSSPTSGDIQYF
TRBV19,-,TRBJ2-7,-,TGTGCCAGTAGTAATGCAGGGACACCCATCTCCTACGAGCAGTACTTC,CASSNAGTPISYEQYF
TRBV10-3,-,TRBJ1-1,-,TGTGCCATCAAAGAGGGTTCCACTGAAGCTTTCTTT,CAIKEGSTEAFF
TRBV4-2,-,TRBJ1-1,-,TGTGCCAGCAGCCTCGAACCCCAGGGAAACACTGAAGCTTTCTTT,CASSLEPQGNTEAFF
TRBV5-8,-,TRBJ1-5,-,TGTGCCAGCAGCTTGGCGACAGGCTATTATAGCAATCAGCCCCAGCATTTT,CASSLATGYYSNQPQHF
TRBV2,-,TRBJ1-1,TRBD1,TGTGCCAGCATGAGGAGGGCAGGGGGTGAAGCTTTCTTT,CASMRRAGGEAFF
TRBV7-3,-,TRBJ2-5,TRBD2,TGTGCCAGCAGCTTCGGGGGGGCCAGGGAGACCCAGTACTTC,CASSFGGARETQYF
TRBV7-2,-,TRBJ2-2,-,TGTGCCAGCAGCTCAAATAACAGGGACGGGGAGCTGTTTTTT,CASSSNNRDGELFF
TRBV30,-,TRBJ2-2,-,TGTGCCTGGAGTGTCTTGGGCAGGGACACCGGGGAGCTGTTTTTT,CAWSVLGRDTGELFF
TRBV7-2,once,TRBJ1-1,-,TGTGCCCAAAGGAGTGCGAACACTGAAGCTTTCTTT,CAQRSANTEAFF
TRBV6-6,-,TRBJ2-1,TRBD2,TGTGCCAGCAGTTACCCCGGGGGGGCCGAGTTTGAGCAGTTCTTC,CASSYPGGAEFEQFF
TRBV6-4,few,TRBJ2-5,TRBD2,TGTGCCAGCAGTGAGCGGGGGGGCCAAGAGACCCAGTACTTC,CASSERGGQETQYF
TRBV7-9,-,TRBJ1-6,-,TGTGCCAGCAGCTTAGGATTTCTCGGGGATTCACCCCTCCACTTT,CASSLGFLGDSPLHF
TRBV5-4,-,TRBJ1-1,-,TGTGCCAGCAGCGTGCGTGGGAGCACTGAAGCTTTCTTT,CASSVRGSTEAFF
TRBV19,-,TRBJ1-4,TRBD1,TGTGCCAGTACTACCAACAGGGGGCGCGTCAATGGGGGTGAAAAACTGTTTTTT,CASTTNRGRVNGGEKLFF
TRBV28,-,TRBJ2-7,-,TGTGCCAGCAGGCCCTCCTCGAGCTACGAGCAGTACTTC,CASRPSSSYEQYF
TRBV27,-,TRBJ2-7,-,TGTGCCAGCCACAGGGCAGGACCCTCCTACGAGCAGTACTTC,CASHRAGPSYEQYF
TRBV2,-,TRBJ1-3,TRBD1,TGTGCCAGCAGAGAGGACAGGGCTTCTGGAAACACCATATATTTT,CASREDRASGNTIYF
TRBV19,-,TRBJ2-5,TRBD1,TGTGCCAGTAGTTCCCCGGGACAGGGGCTCGAGACCCAGTACTTC,CASSSPGQGLETQYF
TRBV5-5,once,TRBJ2-7,TRBD1,TGTGCCAGCAGCCGACAGGGGGCCTACGAGCAGTACTTC,CASSRQGAYEQYF
TRBV27,-,TRBJ2-1,-,TGTGCCAGCAGCTACCGGGGGATTAGCTCCTACAATGAGCAGTTCTTC,CASSYRGISSYNEQFF
TRBV4-2,-,TRBJ2-5,TRBD2,TGTGCCAGCAGCCTGCGGACTAGCGGGAGAGGGGAGACCCAGTACTTC,CASSLRTSGRGETQYF
TRBV24-1,-,TRBJ2-2,TRBD1,TGTGCCACCAGTGACCCGGGACAGGGAGACACCGGGGAGCTGTTTTTT,CATSDPGQGDTGELFF
TRBV9,-,TRBJ1-1,-,TGTGCCAGCAGCGGGGTCCAGGGGTGGTCTGAAGCTTTCTTT,CASSGVQGWSEAFF
TRBV6-5,once,TRBJ1-1,-,TGTGCCAGCAGTTATGAAAGGGGGGGAGAGGCTTTCTTT,CASSYERGGEAFF
TRBV15,-,TRBJ2-1,TRBD2,TGTGCCACCAGCAGGGATACTAGCGGGAGTTATGAGCAGTTCTTC,CATSRDTSGSYEQFF
TRBV5-6,-,TRBJ1-1,TRBD1,TGTGCCAGCAGCCCGGGACAGGGTCACACTGAAGCTTTCTTT,CASSPGQGHTEAFF